The next 31 T cell receptor beta chains were all read from a single sample in a study of T cells after yellow fever vaccination. TCRdb processed the 5' RACE reads anew with MiXCR; each CDR3 protein has one entry. The table shows approximately 580,000 distinct CDR3 sequences, with around 16% occurring only once. Specimen: PBMCs, collected about 5 days after the first yellow fever vaccination. All receptors come from a man younger than 35 who received the YFV17D yellow fever vaccine.

The CDR3 DNA is TGTGCCAGCAGTCGGGACAGGGCGGGTACTGAAGCTTTCTTT. Translated: CASSRDRAGTEAFF. This chain uses TRBV6-1 with TRBJ1-1; 9 bases agree with TRBD1. With V trimmed by 5 bases and J by 5 bases, 6 bases remained unmatched. The CDR3 extends over 14 amino acids. Germline loops: CDR1 MNHNS, CDR2 SASEGT.

This rearrangement joins TRBV6-1 to TRBJ2-3; D perhaps matches TRBD2 (5 bases). CDR1 and CDR2 from the germline V gene are MNHNS and SASEGT. V was clipped by 6 bases and J by 2 bases, with 18 bases between them. The CDR3 is made up of 16 amino acids. The CDR3 DNA follows: TGTGCCAGCAGAAAGGCCGTTGTGAGGGACACAGATACGCAGTATTTT. Translated: CASRKAVVRDTDTQYF.

The gene calls are TRBV7-3 and TRBJ2-2; 7 bases match TRBD1. With 5 bases clipped from V and 7 bases from J, the junction kept 13 bases outside the gene matches. Germline CDR1 reads SGHTA; CDR2 reads FQGTGA. The CDR3 contains 16 residues. CDR3 bases: TGTGCCAGCAGCCTGAGACAGGGCGCGCGTGGCGGGGAGCTGTTTTTT. This codes for CASSLRQGARGGELFF. The complete variable domain, with remaining parts taken from reference TRBV7-3 and TRBJ2-2, reads GAGVSQTPSNKVTEKGKYVELRCDPISGHTALYWYRQSLGQGPEFLIYFQGTGAADDSGLPNDRFFAVRPEGSVSTLKIQRTERGDSAVYLCASSLRQGARGGELFFGEGSRLTVL.

The V call is TRBV5-1, the J call TRBJ1-3, with D unclear. The CDR3 totals 15 residues. Trimming removed 2 bases from V and 0 bases from J, with 9 bases in between. The germline CDR1 and CDR2 sequences are SGHRS and YFSETQ. CDR3 amino acids: CASSLGGDSGNTIYF. As DNA, the CDR3 is TGCGCCAGCAGCTTAGGTGGGGACTCTGGAAACACCATATATTTT. The full variable domain, its missing parts supplied by reference TRBV5-1 and TRBJ1-3, is KAGVTQTPRYLIKTRGQQVTLSCSPISGHRSVSWYQQTPGQGLQFLFEYFSETQRNKGNFPGRFSGRQFSNSRSEMNVSTLELGDSALYLCASSLGGDSGNTIYFGEGSWLTVV.

The chain is built from TRBV25-1 and TRBJ2-2, with D possibly being TRBD1 (5 bases). Trimming pared 4 bases from V and 6 bases from J, leaving 18 bases between. The length of the CDR3 is 16 residues. The germline V gene encodes CDR1 MGHDK and CDR2 SYGVNS. CDR3 coding DNA: TGTGCCAGCAGTGGGGGCACAGCCCCGAGAGCCGGGGAGCTGTTTTTT. Its protein product is CASSGGTAPRAGELFF.

This clonotype has ten or more counts. CDR3 nucleotide sequence: TGTGCCAGCAGCCCCAAGAACCCGGGGCAGGACATCGGAAAACTGTTTTTT. Amino acids: CASSPKNPGQDIGKLFF. V gene TRBV3-1 combines with J gene TRBJ1-4; TRBD1 is a possible D gene (5 bases). The germline V and J ends were trimmed by 4 bases and 10 bases, with 25 bases remaining between them. Germline lookup yields CDR1 LGHDT and CDR2 YNNKEL (reference sequence). The CDR3 contains 17 residues.

This clonotype was counted between two and nine times. The chain uses TRBV20-1 and TRBJ2-7, with D maybe TRBD1 (6 bases). Germline loops: CDR1 DFQATT, CDR2 SNEGSKA (reference sequence). The CDR3 sequence is 12 residues long. V gave up 2 bases and J gave up 6 bases, with 11 bases separating them. The CDR3 is CSARIGGSEQYV. The DNA of the CDR3 is TGCAGTGCTAGAATAGGGGGAAGCGAGCAGTACGTC.

This clonotype was recorded a few times. V is TRBV12-5 and J is TRBJ2-1; 8 bases agree with TRBD2. This CDR3 contains 12 residues. CDR1 and CDR2 from the germline V gene are LGHNT and FRNRAP. J lost 7 bases, V lost 7 bases, and 3 bases had no gene match. The CDR3 DNA reads as TGTGCTAGTGCTCCGGGGGGGAATGAGCAGTTCTTC. Amino acids: CASAPGGNEQFF.

The rearrangement uses TRBV7-3 and TRBJ1-6; the D is unclear. The CDR3 is 13 amino acids. From germline, CDR1 is SGHTA and CDR2 FQGTGA. The V and J ends lost 2 bases and 10 bases respectively, with 9 bases between them. CDR3 sequence reads: CASSLSAVSPLHF. The CDR3 DNA reads TGTGCCAGCAGCTTATCCGCGGTCTCACCCCTCCACTTT.

In this sample, this clonotype turned up a few times. The J gene is TRBJ1-1, the V gene TRBV5-1; D gene ambiguous. The CDR3 is 13 residues long. Germline lookup yields CDR1 SGHRS and CDR2 YFSETQ. The V and J ends lost 7 bases and 4 bases respectively, with 14 bases between them. The CDR3 DNA is TGCGCCAGCTATCCCCCGGGAGGCACTGAAGCTTTCTTT. Its protein is CASYPPGGTEAFF.

This clonotype was counted a few times. The J gene is TRBJ2-3, the V gene TRBV24-1, with 7 bases that match TRBD1. This CDR3 spans 13 amino acids. V lost 10 bases, J lost 1 base, and 4 bases stayed unmatched. In germline, CDR1 is KGHDR, CDR2 SFDVKD. This chain's CDR3 is CATVGQGTDTQYF. Written as DNA, the CDR3 is TGTGCCACAGTCGGACAGGGCACAGATACGCAGTATTTT.

V usage is TRBV27 and J usage is TRBJ2-3, with 8 nucleotides matching TRBD1. The germline CDR1 and CDR2 sequences are MNHEY and SMNVEV (reference sequence). This CDR3 spans 14 amino acids. J gave up 6 bases and V 6 bases, and 8 bases lay outside the gene matches. The CDR3 protein is CASRNRGVWDTQYF. The DNA for the CDR3 is TGTGCCAGCAGGAACAGGGGGGTGTGGGATACGCAGTATTTT.

The V gene is TRBV4-2, the J gene TRBJ2-1, with TRBD2 matching 9 bases. The CDR3 totals 18 residues. CDR1 and CDR2 (germline): LGHNA, YNFKEQ. With V trimmed by 0 bases and J by 6 bases, 12 bases remained unmatched. The CDR3, as DNA: TGTGCCAGCAGCCAAGAAGGAGCGGGGGGTACTACTAGCAATGAGCAGTTCTTC. This codes for CASSQEGAGGTTSNEQFF.

The V and J genes are TRBV20-1 and TRBJ1-2; 7 nucleotides align to TRBD1. Per germline, CDR1 DFQATT and CDR2 SNEGSKA (reference sequence). Trimming at V came to 1 base and at J to 7 bases, leaving 9 bases not matched to a gene. The CDR3 is made up of 14 amino acids. As DNA, the CDR3 is TGCAGTGCTAGAGCTCCGGGACAGACCACTGGCTACACCTTC. As protein: CSARAPGQTTGYTF.

The chain has TRBV4-2 and TRBJ2-1; 13 nucleotides agree with TRBD2. The germline gives CDR1 LGHNA, CDR2 YNFKEQ. The CDR3 consists of 16 residues. V dropped 4 bases and J dropped 8; count of bases not matched to a gene: 8. In DNA, the CDR3 is TGTGCCAGCAGCCTTTCACTAGCGGGGGGGTGGGATGAGCAGTTCTTC. Translating gives CASSLSLAGGWDEQFF.

In its sample, this clonotype was seen a few times. The rearrangement links TRBV9 to TRBJ1-1, with D possibly being TRBD1 (5 bases). Trimming stripped 3 bases from V and 7 bases from J, with 10 bases between. This CDR3 region has 12 residues. Germline V gene sequence: CDR1 SGDLS, CDR2 YYNGEE. CDR3 protein: CASSGDSIEAFF. The CDR3 nucleotides read TGTGCCAGCAGCGGGGACTCGATTGAAGCTTTCTTT.

The genes are TRBV5-1 and TRBJ1-1, with 7 bases identical to TRBD1. The J segment lost 3 bases and the V segment lost 2 bases, leaving 16 bases of the junction unmatched. Germline V CDR1 and CDR2: SGHRS, YFSETQ. The CDR3 runs 18 residues. CDR3 sequence (DNA): TGCGCCAGCAGCTTAGGCCGAAGGAGACAGGGAGCCGACACTGAAGCTTTCTTT. Its translation is CASSLGRRRQGADTEAFF.

The rearrangement links TRBV5-4 to TRBJ2-1; D is possibly TRBD1 (6 bases). Germline V CDR1 and CDR2: SGHNT, YYREEE (reference sequence). Trimming cost V 5 bases and J 6 bases, with 18 bases left between them. The CDR3 sequence is 15 residues long. This CDR3 reads CASRLQGPVINEQFF. In DNA form, the CDR3 reads TGTGCCAGCAGGCTACAGGGACCGGTAATCAATGAGCAGTTCTTC.

The chain carries TRBV5-6 and TRBJ2-3, with 8 bases aligning to TRBD1. The CDR3 length is 15 residues. V gave up 2 bases and J gave up 2 bases; unmatched junction bases: 4. CDR1 and CDR2 (germline): SGHDT, YYEEEE. The CDR3 loop is CASSFGQGPTDTQYF. DNA of the CDR3: TGTGCCAGCAGCTTTGGACAGGGACCCACAGATACGCAGTATTTT. The variable domain in full, completed from reference TRBV5-6 and TRBJ2-3, reads DAGVTQSPTHLIKTRGQQVTLRCSPKSGHDTVSWYQQALGQGPQFIFQYYEEEERQRGNFPDRFSGHQFPNYSSELNVNALLLGDSALYLCASSFGQGPTDTQYFGPGTRLTVL.

This rearrangement joins TRBV6-1 to TRBJ2-1; TRBD1 matches 8 bases. Germline CDR1 reads MNHNS; CDR2 reads SASEGT. CDR3 length equals 14 residues. J lost 7 bases, V lost 6 bases, and 8 bases had no gene match. The CDR3 protein is CASRTGAFRNEQFF. The CDR3 bases are TGTGCCAGCAGGACAGGGGCTTTTAGGAATGAGCAGTTCTTC.

This clonotype came up a few times. The V gene is TRBV6-5, the J gene TRBJ2-3; D is unresolved. Germline lookup yields CDR1 MNHEY and CDR2 SVGAGI. The CDR3 has 15 amino acids. The germline V and J ends were trimmed by 0 bases and 6 bases, with 13 bases remaining between them. The DNA for the CDR3 is TGTGCCAGCAGTTACTCTGCAAAAGGGCATGATACGCAGTATTTT. Amino acids: CASSYSAKGHDTQYF.

This clonotype has a handful of counts. This sequence joins TRBV4-3 and TRBJ2-1; D gene ambiguous. The CDR3 extends over 16 amino acids. V lost 0 bases and J lost 7, with 16 bases in between. The germline CDR1 and CDR2 sequences are LGHNA and YSLEER. The CDR3: CASSQDSTGPENEQFF. Here the CDR3 DNA reads TGCGCCAGCAGCCAAGATAGTACCGGCCCTGAGAATGAGCAGTTCTTC.

The chain employs TRBV7-9 and TRBJ1-1; no firm D call. Germline loops: CDR1 SEHNR, CDR2 FQNEAQ (reference sequence). There are 16 residues in the CDR3. V was clipped by 4 bases and J by 1 base, with 16 bases between them. CDR3 in DNA: TGTGCCAGCAGCTCCTCGGACGTTGGAAGGAACACTGAAGCTTTCTTT. Its protein is CASSSSDVGRNTEAFF. The full variable domain, rest sourced from reference TRBV7-9 and TRBJ1-1, is DTGVSQNPRHKITKRGQNVTFRCDPISEHNRLYWYRQTLGQGPEFLTYFQNEAQLEKSRLLSDRFSAERPKGSFSTLEIQRTEQGDSAMYLCASSSSDVGRNTEAFFGQGTRLTVV.

The chain has TRBV4-3 and TRBJ2-5; 9 nucleotides line up with TRBD2. The germline V gene encodes CDR1 LGHNA and CDR2 YSLEER. J gave up 6 bases and V 4 bases, and 6 bases lay outside the gene matches. The CDR3 runs to 14 residues. Written as DNA, the CDR3 is TGCGCCAGCAGCCCTGGAGCGGGGGGCCAGACCCAGTACTTC. It specifies CASSPGAGGQTQYF.

CDR3 residues: CASSSGVVDTQYF. In DNA, the CDR3 is TGTGCCAGCAGCTCTGGGGTGGTAGATACGCAGTATTTT. The V gene is TRBV11-3, the J gene TRBJ2-3; no definite D call. Germline values: CDR1 SGHNT, CDR2 YENEEA. Trimming stripped 4 bases from V and 5 bases from J, with 10 bases between. The CDR3 spans 13 residues.

The chain couples TRBV20-1 to TRBJ2-3; 14 nucleotides agree with TRBD2. The CDR3 is 16 residues long. The germline V gene has CDR1 DFQATT and CDR2 SNEGSKA (reference sequence). V lost 6 bases and J lost 2; bases outside the gene matches: 7. DNA of the CDR3: TGCAGTGCAAACCCGGGACTAGCGGGGGACACAGATACGCAGTATTTT. Amino acids: CSANPGLAGDTDTQYF.

V is TRBV7-8 and J is TRBJ2-3; 8 bases line up with TRBD1. The V gene's germline CDR1 is SGHVS and CDR2 FQNEAQ. This CDR3 has 17 amino acids. The J segment lost 1 base and the V segment lost 5 bases, leaving 11 bases of the junction unmatched. CDR3 residues: CASSPPYGQGGTDTQYF. The CDR3 DNA reads TGTGCCAGCAGCCCCCCTTACGGACAGGGCGGCACAGATACGCAGTATTTT.

The chain joins TRBV7-2 to TRBJ1-1, with TRBD1 identical over 8 bases. The V gene's germline CDR1 is SGHTA and CDR2 FQGNSA. The ends lost 4 bases at V and 4 bases at J; junction bases unmatched: 5. This CDR3 is built from 14 residues. The CDR3 sequence: CASSSITGGTEAFF. Written as DNA, the CDR3 is TGTGCCAGCAGCTCGATTACAGGGGGCACTGAAGCTTTCTTT.

This clonotype has only a few counts. This chain uses TRBV3-1 with TRBJ2-1; 9 bases agree with TRBD2. The length of the CDR3 is 16 residues. Germline V CDR1 and CDR2: LGHDT, YNNKEL (reference sequence). The V segment lost 0 bases and the J segment 10 bases; nucleotides outside the gene matches: 10. The CDR3 loop is CASSQDSGGYLREQFF. The CDR3 bases are TGTGCCAGCAGCCAAGATAGCGGGGGCTACCTTAGGGAGCAGTTCTTC.

For the CDR3, the DNA is TGTGCCAGCAGCCCAGGGGGCGGGGGCTGGAATTCACCCCTCCACTTT. Amino acid sequence: CASSPGGGGWNSPLHF. This chain joins TRBV7-2 and TRBJ1-6, with TRBD1 matching over 8 bases. The germline V gene has CDR1 SGHTA and CDR2 FQGNSA. Trimming removed 5 bases from V and 7 bases from J; junction bases left unmatched: 10. The CDR3 loop spans 16 amino acids.

The V and J genes are TRBV6-5 and TRBJ1-2; 7 bases match TRBD1. This CDR3 spans 17 amino acids. Germline CDR1 MNHEY, CDR2 SVGAGI. V lost 0 bases and J lost 5; bases outside the gene matches: 12. The chain's CDR3 is CASSYSLLFRDSYGYTF. The CDR3 region has the DNA TGTGCCAGCAGTTACTCTCTACTTTTCCGGGACAGTTATGGCTACACCTTC.